This T cell receptor (beta chain) emerged from a study of cytotoxic CD8 clonotypes in ibrutinib-treated CLL. Assay used: immunoSEQ multiplex PCR; TCRdb lists only in-frame clones, some missing. The table lists a few hundred thousand clones, 70% of them singletons. This clone showed up just a few times. The CDR3 spans 14 residues. CDR1 and CDR2 (germline): MNHNS, SASEGT. The trim removed 8 bases at V and 5 bases at J, leaving 9 bases unmatched. The chain has TRBV6-1 and TRBJ2-5; 9 nucleotides match TRBD1. This clonotype was obtained from a human donor with chronic lymphocytic leukemia. Sequenced material: PBMCs, taken after 24 months of ibrutinib treatment. The CDR3 DNA sequence: TGTGCCAGCCCAGGACAGGGGATCGCGGAGACCCAGTACTTC. This gives the protein CASPGQGIAETQYF.